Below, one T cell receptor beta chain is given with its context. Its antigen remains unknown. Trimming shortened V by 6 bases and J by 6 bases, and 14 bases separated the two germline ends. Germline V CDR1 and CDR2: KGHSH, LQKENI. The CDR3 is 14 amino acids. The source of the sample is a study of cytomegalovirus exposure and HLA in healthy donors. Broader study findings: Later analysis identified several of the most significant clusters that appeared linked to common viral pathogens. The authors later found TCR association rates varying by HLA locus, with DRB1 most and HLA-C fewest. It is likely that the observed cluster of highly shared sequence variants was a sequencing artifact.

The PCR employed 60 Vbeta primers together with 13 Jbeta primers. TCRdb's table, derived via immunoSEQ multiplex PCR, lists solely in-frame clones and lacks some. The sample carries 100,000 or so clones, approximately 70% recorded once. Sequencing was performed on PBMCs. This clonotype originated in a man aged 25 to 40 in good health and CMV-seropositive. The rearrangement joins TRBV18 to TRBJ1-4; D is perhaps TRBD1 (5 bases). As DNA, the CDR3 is TGTGCCAGCTCGCTGGGGCTGTCTTATGAAAAACTGTTTTTT. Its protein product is CASSLGLSYEKLFF.